This TCR beta chain was captured by sequencing in a study of T cell responses to AZD1222 COVID-19 vaccine. Study conclusions and caveats: Baseline seropositives among AZD1222 recipients totaled only five to seven. Spike-specific TCR breadth and depth grew following two AZD1222 doses.

Concerning this clone itself: The antigen is undetermined.

TCRdb keeps only in-frame clones here, not all; method: immunoSEQ multiplex PCR. This sample has under 200,000 clones, with 90% to 95% found just once. Per germline, CDR1 SGHAT and CDR2 FQNNGV. V lost 7 bases and J lost 3, with 15 bases in between. This CDR3 is built from 14 residues. This chain joins TRBV11-2 and TRBJ1-1; D ambiguous. The clonotype comes from an adult in good health. Sample: peripheral blood, taken on day 0 of AZD1222 vaccination. The DNA of the CDR3 is TGTGCCAGCACCCGCCAGTGGACGGACACTGAAGCTTTCTTT. Protein: CASTRQWTDTEAFF.